The clone carrying this T cell receptor (beta chain) was counted only a few times. Its antigen is still unknown. The table came from immunoSEQ multiplex PCR; TCRdb's copy has only in-frame clones and leaves some out. The table includes 5,000 to 6,000 clones, around 60% detected once. This CDR3 comprises 16 residues. Trimming left V 0 bases short and J 1 base short, with 13 bases between. Germline values: CDR1 SGHDN, CDR2 FVKESK. The sample belongs to a study of CD8 T cell repertoires and HIV-1 epitope variants. Study at large: Enriched T cells were co-cultured with equal numbers of autologous T cell-negative antigen-presenting cells.

Overall study findings and caveats: Most of the nine antigen-specific clonotypes appeared cross-reactive to autologous or escape variants.

The chain employs TRBV14 and TRBJ2-7, with D possibly being TRBD2 (7 bases). Sequenced: cultured CD8+ T cells derived from PBMCs. The TCR sequence derives from a male donor with HIV. The CDR3 is CASSQDWGGGSYEQYF. The CDR3 DNA reads TGTGCCAGCAGCCAAGATTGGGGAGGGGGTTCCTACGAGCAGTACTTC. Using reference TRBV14 and TRBJ2-7 for the parts outside the CDR3, the full variable domain is EAGVTQFPSHSVIEKGQTVTLRCDPISGHDNLYWYRRVMGKEIKFLLHFVKESKQDESGMPNNRFLAERTGGTYSTLKVQPAELEDSGVYFCASSQDWGGGSYEQYFGPGTRLTVT.